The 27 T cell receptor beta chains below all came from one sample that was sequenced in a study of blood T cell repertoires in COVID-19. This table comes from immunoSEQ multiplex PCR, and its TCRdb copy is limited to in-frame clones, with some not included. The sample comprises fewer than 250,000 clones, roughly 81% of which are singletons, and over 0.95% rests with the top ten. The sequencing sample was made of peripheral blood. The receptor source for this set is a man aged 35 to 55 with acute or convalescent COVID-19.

CDR3 amino acids: CASSVNSATNEKLFF. DNA of the CDR3: TGTGCCAGCAGTGTCAATAGCGCAACTAATGAAAAACTGTTTTTT. The V call is TRBV2, the J call TRBJ1-4, with D uncertain. Trimming shortened V by 4 bases and J by 0 bases, and 9 bases separated the two germline ends. Germline loops: CDR1 SNHLY, CDR2 FYNNEI. The CDR3 loop spans 15 amino acids.

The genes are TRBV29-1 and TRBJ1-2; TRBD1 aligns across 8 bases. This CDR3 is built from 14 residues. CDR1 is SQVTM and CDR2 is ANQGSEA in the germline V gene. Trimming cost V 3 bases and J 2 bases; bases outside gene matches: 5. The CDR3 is CSVDGQGANYGYTF. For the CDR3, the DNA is TGCAGCGTTGATGGGCAGGGGGCAAACTATGGCTACACCTTC.

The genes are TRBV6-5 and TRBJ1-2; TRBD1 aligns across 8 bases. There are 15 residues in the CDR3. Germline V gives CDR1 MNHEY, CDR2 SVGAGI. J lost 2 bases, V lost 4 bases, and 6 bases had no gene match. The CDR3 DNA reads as TGTGCCAGCAGTTCCCGCGCAGGGGGCAACTATGGCTACACCTTC. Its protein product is CASSSRAGGNYGYTF.

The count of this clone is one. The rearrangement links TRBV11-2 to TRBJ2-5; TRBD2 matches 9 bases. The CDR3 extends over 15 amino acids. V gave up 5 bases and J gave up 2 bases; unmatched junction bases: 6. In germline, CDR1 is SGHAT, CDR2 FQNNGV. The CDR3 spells CASSLSGGKQETQYF. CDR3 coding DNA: TGTGCCAGCAGCCTTAGCGGGGGAAAACAAGAGACCCAGTACTTC.

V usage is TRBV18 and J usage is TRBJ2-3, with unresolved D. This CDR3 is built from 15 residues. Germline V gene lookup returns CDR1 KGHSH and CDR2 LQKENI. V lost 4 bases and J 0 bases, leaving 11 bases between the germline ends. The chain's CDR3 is CASSLSSQSTDTQYF. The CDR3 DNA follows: TGTGCCAGCTCACTCTCCTCACAGAGCACAGATACGCAGTATTTT.

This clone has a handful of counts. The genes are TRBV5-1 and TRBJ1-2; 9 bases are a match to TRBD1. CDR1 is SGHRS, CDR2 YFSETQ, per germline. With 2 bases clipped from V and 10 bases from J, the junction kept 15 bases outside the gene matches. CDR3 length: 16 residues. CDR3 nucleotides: TGCGCCAGCAGCTTAGCCCCTGAACCTGCACAGGGGGCCTACACCTTC. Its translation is CASSLAPEPAQGAYTF.

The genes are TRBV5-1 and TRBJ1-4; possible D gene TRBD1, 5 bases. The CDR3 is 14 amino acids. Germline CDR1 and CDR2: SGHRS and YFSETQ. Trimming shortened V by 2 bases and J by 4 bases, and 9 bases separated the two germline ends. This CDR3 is CASSFGGSNEKLFF. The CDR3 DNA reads TGCGCCAGCAGCTTCGGGGGGAGTAATGAAAAACTGTTTTTT.

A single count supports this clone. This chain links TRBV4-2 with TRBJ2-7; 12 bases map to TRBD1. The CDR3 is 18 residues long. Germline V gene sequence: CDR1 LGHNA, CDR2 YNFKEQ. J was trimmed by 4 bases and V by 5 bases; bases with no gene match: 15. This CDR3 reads CASSDGLGDRGPGYEQYF. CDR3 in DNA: TGTGCCAGCAGCGACGGTTTAGGGGACAGGGGGCCGGGTTACGAGCAGTACTTC.

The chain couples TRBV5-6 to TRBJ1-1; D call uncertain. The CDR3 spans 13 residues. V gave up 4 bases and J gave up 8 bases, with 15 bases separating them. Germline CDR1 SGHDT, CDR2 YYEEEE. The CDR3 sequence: CASSPVGLQEAFF. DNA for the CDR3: TGTGCCAGCAGCCCCGTCGGACTTCAAGAAGCTTTCTTT. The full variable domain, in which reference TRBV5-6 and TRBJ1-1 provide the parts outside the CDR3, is DAGVTQSPTHLIKTRGQQVTLRCSPKSGHDTVSWYQQALGQGPQFIFQYYEEEERQRGNFPDRFSGHQFPNYSSELNVNALLLGDSALYLCASSPVGLQEAFFGQGTRLTVV.

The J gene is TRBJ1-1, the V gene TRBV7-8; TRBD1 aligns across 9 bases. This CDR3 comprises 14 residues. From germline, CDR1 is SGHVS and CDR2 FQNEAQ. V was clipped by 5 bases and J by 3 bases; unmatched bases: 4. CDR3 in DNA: TGTGCCAGCAGCGTCCGGGACAGGGACACTGAAGCTTTCTTT. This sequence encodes CASSVRDRDTEAFF.

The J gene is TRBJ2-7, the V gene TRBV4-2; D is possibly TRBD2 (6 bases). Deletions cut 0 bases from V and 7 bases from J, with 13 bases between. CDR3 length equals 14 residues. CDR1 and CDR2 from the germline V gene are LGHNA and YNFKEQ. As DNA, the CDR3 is TGTGCCAGCAGCCAAGATCAGGGAGGCGAGGAGCAGTACTTC. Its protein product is CASSQDQGGEEQYF.

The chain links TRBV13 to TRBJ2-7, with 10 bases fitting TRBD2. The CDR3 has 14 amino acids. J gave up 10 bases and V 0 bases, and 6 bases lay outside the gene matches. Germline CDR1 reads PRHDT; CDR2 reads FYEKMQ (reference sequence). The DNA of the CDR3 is TGTGCCAGCAGCTTAGGCCCAGCGGGGGGGCGACAGTACTTC. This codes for CASSLGPAGGRQYF.

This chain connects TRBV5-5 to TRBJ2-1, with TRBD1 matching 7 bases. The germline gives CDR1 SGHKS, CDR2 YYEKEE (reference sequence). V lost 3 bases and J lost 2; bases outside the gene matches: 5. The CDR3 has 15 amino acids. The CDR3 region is CASSSPGTAYNEQFF. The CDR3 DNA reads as TGTGCCAGCAGCTCCCCCGGGACAGCCTACAATGAGCAGTTCTTC.

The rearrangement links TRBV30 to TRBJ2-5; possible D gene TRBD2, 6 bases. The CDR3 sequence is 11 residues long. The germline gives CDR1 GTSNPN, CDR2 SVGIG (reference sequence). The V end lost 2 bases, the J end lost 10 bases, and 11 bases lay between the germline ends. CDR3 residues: CAWSPGGYQYF. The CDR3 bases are TGTGCCTGGAGTCCCGGAGGGTACCAGTACTTC.

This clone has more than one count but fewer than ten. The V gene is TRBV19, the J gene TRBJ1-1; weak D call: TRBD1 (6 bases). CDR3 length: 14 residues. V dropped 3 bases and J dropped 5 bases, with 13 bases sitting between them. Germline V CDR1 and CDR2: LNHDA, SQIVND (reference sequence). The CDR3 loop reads CASSMTGSGTEAFF. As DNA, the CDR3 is TGTGCCAGTAGTATGACAGGTTCAGGGACTGAAGCTTTCTTT.

The CDR3 DNA reads as TGCGCCAGCAGCTTGGTGCCTCCACAGGTTACCAATTCACCCCTCCACTTT. Translated: CASSLVPPQVTNSPLHF. The rearrangement joins TRBV5-1 to TRBJ1-6; D is perhaps TRBD1 (5 bases). Germline V gene lookup returns CDR1 SGHRS and CDR2 YFSETQ. V lost 0 bases, J lost 7 bases, and 17 bases lay in between. This CDR3 is built from 17 residues.

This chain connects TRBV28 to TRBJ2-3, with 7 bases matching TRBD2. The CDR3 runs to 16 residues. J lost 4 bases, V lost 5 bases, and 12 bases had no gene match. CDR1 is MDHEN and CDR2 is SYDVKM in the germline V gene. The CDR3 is CASSGLDLTPPDTQYF. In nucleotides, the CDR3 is TGTGCCAGCAGTGGACTAGACTTAACCCCCCCAGATACGCAGTATTTT.

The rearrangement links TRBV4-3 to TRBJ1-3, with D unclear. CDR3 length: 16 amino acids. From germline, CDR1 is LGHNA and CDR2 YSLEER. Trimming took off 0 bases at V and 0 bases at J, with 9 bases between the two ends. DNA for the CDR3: TGCGCCAGCAGCCAAGATCTAACGAACTCTGGAAACACCATATATTTT. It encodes CASSQDLTNSGNTIYF.

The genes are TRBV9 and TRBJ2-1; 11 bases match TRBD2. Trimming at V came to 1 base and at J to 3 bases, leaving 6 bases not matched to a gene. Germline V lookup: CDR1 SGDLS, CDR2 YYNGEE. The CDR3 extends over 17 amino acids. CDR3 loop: CASSVLGTSGVYNEQFF. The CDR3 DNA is TGTGCCAGCAGCGTACTCGGGACTAGCGGTGTCTACAATGAGCAGTTCTTC.

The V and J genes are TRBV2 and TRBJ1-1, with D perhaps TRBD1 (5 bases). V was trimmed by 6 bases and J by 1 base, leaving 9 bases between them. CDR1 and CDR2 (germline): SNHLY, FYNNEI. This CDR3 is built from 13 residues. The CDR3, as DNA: TGTGCCAGCAGGGAGCAGGGGAACACTGAAGCTTTCTTT. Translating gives CASREQGNTEAFF.

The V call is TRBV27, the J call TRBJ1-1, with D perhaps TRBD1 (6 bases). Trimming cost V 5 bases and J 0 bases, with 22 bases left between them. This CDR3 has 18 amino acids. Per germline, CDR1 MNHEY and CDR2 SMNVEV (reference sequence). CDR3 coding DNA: TGTGCCAGCAGTACCATACAGGGCCTGGTTTCCATGAACACTGAAGCTTTCTTT. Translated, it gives CASSTIQGLVSMNTEAFF.

CDR3 in amino acids: CASRGQQNYGYTF. The CDR3 nucleotides read TGTGCCAGCCGGGGACAGCAAAACTATGGCTACACCTTC. This chain uses TRBV27 with TRBJ1-2; TRBD1 aligns across 7 bases. The V gene end was trimmed by 8 bases and the J gene end by 2 bases; junction bases not matched to a gene: 5. The CDR3 has 13 amino acids. Germline CDR1 reads MNHEY; CDR2 reads SMNVEV (reference sequence).

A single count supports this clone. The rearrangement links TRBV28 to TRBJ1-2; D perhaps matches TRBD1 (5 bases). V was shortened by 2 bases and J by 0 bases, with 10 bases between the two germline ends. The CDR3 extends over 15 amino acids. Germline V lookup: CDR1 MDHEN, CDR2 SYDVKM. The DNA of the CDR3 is TGTGCCAGCAGTTTACGGCAGGGCTCTAACTATGGCTACACCTTC. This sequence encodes CASSLRQGSNYGYTF.

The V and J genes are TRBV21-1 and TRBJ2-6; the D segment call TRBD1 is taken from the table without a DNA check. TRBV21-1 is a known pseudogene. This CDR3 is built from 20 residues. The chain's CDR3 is CASSKGLRGGKYSGANVLTF. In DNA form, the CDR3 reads TGTGCCAGCAGCAAAGGGTTACGTGGGGGCAAGTACTCTGGGGCCAACGTCCTGACTTTC.

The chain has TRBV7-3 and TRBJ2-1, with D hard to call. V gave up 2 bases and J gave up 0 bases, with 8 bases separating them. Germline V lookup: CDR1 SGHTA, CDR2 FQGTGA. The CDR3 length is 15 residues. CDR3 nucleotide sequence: TGTGCCAGCAGCTTATTTAGAAGCTCCTACAATGAGCAGTTCTTC. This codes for CASSLFRSSYNEQFF.

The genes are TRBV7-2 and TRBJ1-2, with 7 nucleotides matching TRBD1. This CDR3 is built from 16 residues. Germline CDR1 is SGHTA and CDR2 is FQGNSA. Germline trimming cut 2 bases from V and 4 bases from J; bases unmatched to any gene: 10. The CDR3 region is CASSLSGTAKRYGYTF. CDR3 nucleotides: TGTGCCAGCAGCTTATCCGGGACAGCAAAACGCTATGGCTACACCTTC.

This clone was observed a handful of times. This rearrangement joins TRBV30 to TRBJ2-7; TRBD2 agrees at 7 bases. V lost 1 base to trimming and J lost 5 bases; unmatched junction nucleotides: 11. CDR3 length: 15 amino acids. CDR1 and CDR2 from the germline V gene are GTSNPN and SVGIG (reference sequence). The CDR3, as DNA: TGTGCCTGGAGTGACTTTGGACTAGAAGCTCACGAGCAGTACTTC. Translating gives CAWSDFGLEAHEQYF.